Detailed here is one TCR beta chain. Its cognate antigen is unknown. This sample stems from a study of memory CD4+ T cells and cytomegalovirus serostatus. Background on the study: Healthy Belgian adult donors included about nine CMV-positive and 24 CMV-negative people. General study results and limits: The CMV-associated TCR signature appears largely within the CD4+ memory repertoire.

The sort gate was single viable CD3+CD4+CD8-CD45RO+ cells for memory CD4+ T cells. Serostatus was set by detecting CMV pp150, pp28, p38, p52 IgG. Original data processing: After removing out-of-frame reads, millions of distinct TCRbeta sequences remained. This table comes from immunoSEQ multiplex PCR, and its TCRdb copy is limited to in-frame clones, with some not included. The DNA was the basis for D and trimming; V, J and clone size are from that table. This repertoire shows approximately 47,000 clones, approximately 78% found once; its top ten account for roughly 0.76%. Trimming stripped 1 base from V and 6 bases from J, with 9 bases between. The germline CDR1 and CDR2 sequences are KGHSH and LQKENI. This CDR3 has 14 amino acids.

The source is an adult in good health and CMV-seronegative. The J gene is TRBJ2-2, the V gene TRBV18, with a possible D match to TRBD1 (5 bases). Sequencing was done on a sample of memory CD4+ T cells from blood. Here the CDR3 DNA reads TGTGCCAGCTCACCACAGACAGAGGCCGGGGAGCTGTTTTTT. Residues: CASSPQTEAGELFF.